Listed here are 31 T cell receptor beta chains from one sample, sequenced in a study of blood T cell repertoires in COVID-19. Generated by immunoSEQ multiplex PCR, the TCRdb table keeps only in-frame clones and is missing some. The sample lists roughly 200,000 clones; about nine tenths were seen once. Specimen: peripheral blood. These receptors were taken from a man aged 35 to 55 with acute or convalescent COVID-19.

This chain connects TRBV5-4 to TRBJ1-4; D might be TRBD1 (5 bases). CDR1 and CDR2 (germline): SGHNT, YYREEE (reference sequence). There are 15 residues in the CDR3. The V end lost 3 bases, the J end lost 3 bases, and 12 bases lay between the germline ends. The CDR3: CASSSTGGSNEKLFF. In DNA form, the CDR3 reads TGTGCCAGCAGCTCTACCGGGGGGTCTAATGAAAAACTGTTTTTT. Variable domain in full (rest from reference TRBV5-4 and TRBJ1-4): ETGVTQSPTHLIKTRGQQVTLRCSSQSGHNTVSWYQQALGQGPQFIFQYYREEENGRGNFPPRFSGLQFPNYSSELNVNALELDDSALYLCASSSTGGSNEKLFFGSGTQLSVL.

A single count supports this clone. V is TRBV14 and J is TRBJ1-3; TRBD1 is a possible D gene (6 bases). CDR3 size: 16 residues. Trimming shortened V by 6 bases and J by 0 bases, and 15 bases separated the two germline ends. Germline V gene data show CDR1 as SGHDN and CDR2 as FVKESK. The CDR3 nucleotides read TGTGCCAGCAGACCAGGGGCCCCTTCCTCTGGAAACACCATATATTTT. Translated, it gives CASRPGAPSSGNTIYF.

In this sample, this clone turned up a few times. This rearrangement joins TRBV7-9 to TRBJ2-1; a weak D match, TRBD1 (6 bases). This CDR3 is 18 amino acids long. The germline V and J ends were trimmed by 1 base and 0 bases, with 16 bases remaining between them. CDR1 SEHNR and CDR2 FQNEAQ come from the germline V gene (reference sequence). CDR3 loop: CASSLVGRGPSSYNEQFF. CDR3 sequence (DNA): TGTGCCAGCAGCTTAGTTGGCAGGGGCCCGAGCTCCTACAATGAGCAGTTCTTC.

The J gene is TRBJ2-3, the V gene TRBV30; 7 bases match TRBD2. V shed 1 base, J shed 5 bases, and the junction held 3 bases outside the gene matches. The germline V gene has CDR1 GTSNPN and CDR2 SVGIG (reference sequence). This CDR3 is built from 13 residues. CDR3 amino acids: CAWSASGEDTQYF. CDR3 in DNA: TGTGCCTGGAGTGCCAGCGGGGAAGATACGCAGTATTTT.

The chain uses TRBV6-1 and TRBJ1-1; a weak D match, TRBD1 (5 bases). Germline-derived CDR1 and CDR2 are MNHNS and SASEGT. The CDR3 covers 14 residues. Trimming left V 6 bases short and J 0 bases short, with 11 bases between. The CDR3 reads CASSPGLLNTEAFF. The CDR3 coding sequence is TGTGCCAGCAGCCCGGGACTCCTGAACACTGAAGCTTTCTTT.

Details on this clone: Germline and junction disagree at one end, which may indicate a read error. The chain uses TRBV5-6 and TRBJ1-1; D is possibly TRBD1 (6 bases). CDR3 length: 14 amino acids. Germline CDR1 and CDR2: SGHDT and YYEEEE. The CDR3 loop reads CASSFWAGVGEVFF. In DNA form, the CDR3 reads TGTGCCAGCAGCTTCTGGGCAGGGGTTGGGGAAGTTTTCTTT.

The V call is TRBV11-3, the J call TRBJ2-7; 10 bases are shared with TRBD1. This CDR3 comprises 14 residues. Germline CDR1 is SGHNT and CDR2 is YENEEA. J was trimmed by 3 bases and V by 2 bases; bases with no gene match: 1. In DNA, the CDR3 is TGTGCCAGCAGCTTAAGGGACAGGGGCTACGAGCAGTACTTC. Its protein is CASSLRDRGYEQYF. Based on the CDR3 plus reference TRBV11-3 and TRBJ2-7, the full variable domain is EAGVVQSPRYKIIEKKQPVAFWCNPISGHNTLYWYLQNLGQGPELLIRYENEEAVDDSQLPKDRFSAERLKGVDSTLKIQPAELGDSAVYLCASSLRDRGYEQYFGPGTRLTVT.

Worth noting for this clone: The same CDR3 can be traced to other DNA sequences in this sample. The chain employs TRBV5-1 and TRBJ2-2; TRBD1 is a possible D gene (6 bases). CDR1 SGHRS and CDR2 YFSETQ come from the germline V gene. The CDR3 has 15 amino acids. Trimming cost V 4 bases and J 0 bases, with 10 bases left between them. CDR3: CASSLDRTNTGELFF. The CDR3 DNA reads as TGCGCCAGCAGCCTCGACAGGACGAACACCGGGGAGCTGTTTTTT. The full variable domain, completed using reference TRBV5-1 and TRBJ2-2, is KAGVTQTPRYLIKTRGQQVTLSCSPISGHRSVSWYQQTPGQGLQFLFEYFSETQRNKGNFPGRFSGRQFSNSRSEMNVSTLELGDSALYLCASSLDRTNTGELFFGEGSRLTVL.

The CDR3 spells CSGGQTNTGELFF. CDR3 nucleotide sequence: TGCAGCGGGGGACAGACGAACACCGGGGAGCTGTTTTTT. The chain couples TRBV29-1 to TRBJ2-2, with 7 bases aligning to TRBD1. This CDR3 contains 13 residues. The V gene's germline CDR1 is SQVTM and CDR2 ANQGSEA. J was trimmed by 0 bases and V by 7 bases; bases with no gene match: 2.

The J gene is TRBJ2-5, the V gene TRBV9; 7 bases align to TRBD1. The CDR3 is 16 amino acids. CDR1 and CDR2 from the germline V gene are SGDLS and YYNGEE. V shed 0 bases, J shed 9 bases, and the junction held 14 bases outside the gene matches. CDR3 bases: TGTGCCAGCAGCGTAGGGGTACGGGACAGCCAGGCGGCCCAGTACTTC. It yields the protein CASSVGVRDSQAAQYF. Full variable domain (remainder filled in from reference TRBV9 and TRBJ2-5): DSGVTQTPKHLITATGQRVTLRCSPRSGDLSVYWYQQSLDQGLQFLIQYYNGEERAKGNILERFSAQQFPDLHSELNLSSLELGDSALYFCASSVGVRDSQAAQYFGPGTRLLVL.

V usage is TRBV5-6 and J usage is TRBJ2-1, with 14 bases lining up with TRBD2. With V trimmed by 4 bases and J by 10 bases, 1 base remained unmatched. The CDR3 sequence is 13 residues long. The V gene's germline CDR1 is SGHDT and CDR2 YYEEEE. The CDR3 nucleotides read TGTGCCAGCAGCCGGACTAGCGGGGGGGAGCAGTTCTTC. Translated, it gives CASSRTSGGEQFF. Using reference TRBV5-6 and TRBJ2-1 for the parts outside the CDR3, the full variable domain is DAGVTQSPTHLIKTRGQQVTLRCSPKSGHDTVSWYQQALGQGPQFIFQYYEEEERQRGNFPDRFSGHQFPNYSSELNVNALLLGDSALYLCASSRTSGGEQFFGPGTRLTVL.

The CDR3 sequence is CASSFMGRGTGELFF. The CDR3, as DNA: TGTGCCAGCAGCTTTATGGGCAGGGGGACCGGGGAGCTGTTTTTT. This chain uses TRBV11-2 with TRBJ2-2; 7 nucleotides line up with TRBD1. The germline gives CDR1 SGHAT, CDR2 FQNNGV. The junction had 6 bases not matched to a gene; V was cut back by 3 bases and J by 5 bases. This CDR3 spans 15 amino acids.

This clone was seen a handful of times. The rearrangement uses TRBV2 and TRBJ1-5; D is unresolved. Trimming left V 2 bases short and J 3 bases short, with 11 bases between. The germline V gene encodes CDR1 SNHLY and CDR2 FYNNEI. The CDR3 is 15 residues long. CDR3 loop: CASSENRNSNQPQHF. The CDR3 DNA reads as TGTGCCAGCAGTGAAAACCGTAACTCCAATCAGCCCCAGCATTTT.

The CDR3 loop is CAIPGFPVYF. The CDR3 nucleotides are TGTGCCATCCCCGGGTTCCCAGTTTACTTC. This rearrangement joins TRBV28 to TRBJ2-5; D unresolved. Trimming took 10 bases from V and 14 from J, leaving 17 bases between them. This CDR3 has 10 residues. Germline assignment: CDR1 MDHEN and CDR2 SYDVKM. The entire variable domain, with the rest obtained from reference TRBV28 and TRBJ2-5, is as follows: DVKVTQSSRYLVKRTGEKVFLECVQDMDHENMFWYRQDPGLGLRLIYFSYDVKMKEKGDIPEGYSVSREKKERFSLILESASTNQTSMYLCAIPGFPVYFGPGTRLLVL.

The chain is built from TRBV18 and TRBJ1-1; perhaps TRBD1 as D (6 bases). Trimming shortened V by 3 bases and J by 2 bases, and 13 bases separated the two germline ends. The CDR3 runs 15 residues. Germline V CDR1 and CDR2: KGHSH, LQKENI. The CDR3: CASSPRQAINTEAFF. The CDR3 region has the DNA TGTGCCAGCTCACCTAGACAGGCAATAAACACTGAAGCTTTCTTT.

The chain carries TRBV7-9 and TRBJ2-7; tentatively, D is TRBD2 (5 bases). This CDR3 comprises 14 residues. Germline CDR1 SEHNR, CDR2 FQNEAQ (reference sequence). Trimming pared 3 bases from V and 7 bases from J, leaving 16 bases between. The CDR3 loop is CASSLRGGTREQYF. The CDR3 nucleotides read TGTGCCAGCAGCTTGCGAGGAGGAACTCGGGAGCAGTACTTC.

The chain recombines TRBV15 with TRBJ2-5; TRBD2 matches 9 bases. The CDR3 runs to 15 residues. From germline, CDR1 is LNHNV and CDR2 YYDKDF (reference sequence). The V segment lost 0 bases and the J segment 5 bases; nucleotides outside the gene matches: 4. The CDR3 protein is CATSREGSGGETQYF. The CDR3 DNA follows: TGTGCCACCAGCAGAGAAGGGAGCGGGGGGGAGACCCAGTACTTC.

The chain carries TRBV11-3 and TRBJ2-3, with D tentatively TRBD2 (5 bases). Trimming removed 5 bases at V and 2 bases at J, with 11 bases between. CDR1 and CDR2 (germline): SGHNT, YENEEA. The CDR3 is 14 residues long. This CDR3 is CASSPRGFTDTQYF. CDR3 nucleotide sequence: TGTGCCAGCAGCCCTCGGGGTTTCACAGATACGCAGTATTTT.

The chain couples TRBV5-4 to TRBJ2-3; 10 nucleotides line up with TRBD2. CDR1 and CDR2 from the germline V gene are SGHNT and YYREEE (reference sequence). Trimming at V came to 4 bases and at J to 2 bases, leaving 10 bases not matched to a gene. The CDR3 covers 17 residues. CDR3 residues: CASSQPTSGVSTDTQYF. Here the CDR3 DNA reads TGTGCCAGCAGCCAACCAACTAGCGGGGTTTCCACAGATACGCAGTATTTT. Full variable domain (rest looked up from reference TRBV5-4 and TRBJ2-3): ETGVTQSPTHLIKTRGQQVTLRCSSQSGHNTVSWYQQALGQGPQFIFQYYREEENGRGNFPPRFSGLQFPNYSSELNVNALELDDSALYLCASSQPTSGVSTDTQYFGPGTRLTVL.

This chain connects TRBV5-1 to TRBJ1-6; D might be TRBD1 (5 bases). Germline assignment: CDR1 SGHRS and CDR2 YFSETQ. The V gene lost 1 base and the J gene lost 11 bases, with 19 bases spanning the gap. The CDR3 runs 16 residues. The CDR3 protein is CASSLRQGNVRAPLHF. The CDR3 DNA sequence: TGCGCCAGCAGCTTGAGGCAGGGTAATGTTCGGGCACCCCTCCACTTT.

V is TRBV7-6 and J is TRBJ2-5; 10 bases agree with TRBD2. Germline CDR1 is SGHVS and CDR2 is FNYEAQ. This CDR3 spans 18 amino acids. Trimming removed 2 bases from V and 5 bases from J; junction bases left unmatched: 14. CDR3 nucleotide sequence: TGTGCCAGCAGCTTAAATGGTCGGGAGCGGGGGGGCAGCGAGACCCAGTACTTC. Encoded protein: CASSLNGRERGGSETQYF. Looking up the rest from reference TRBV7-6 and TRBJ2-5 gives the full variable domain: GAGVSQSPRYKVTKRGQDVALRCDPISGHVSLYWYRQALGQGPEFLTYFNYEAQQDKSGLPNDRFSAERPEGSISTLTIQRTEQRDSAMYRCASSLNGRERGGSETQYFGPGTRLLVL.

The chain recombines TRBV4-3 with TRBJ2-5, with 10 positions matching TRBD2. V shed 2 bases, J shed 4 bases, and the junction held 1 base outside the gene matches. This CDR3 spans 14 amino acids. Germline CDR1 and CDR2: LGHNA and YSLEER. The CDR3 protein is CASSQLAGVETQYF. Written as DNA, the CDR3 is TGCGCCAGCAGCCAACTAGCGGGGGTAGAGACCCAGTACTTC.

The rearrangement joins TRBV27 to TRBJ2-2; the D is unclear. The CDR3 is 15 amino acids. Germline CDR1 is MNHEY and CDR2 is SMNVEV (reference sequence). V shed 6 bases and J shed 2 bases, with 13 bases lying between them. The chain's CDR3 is CASSDSSLNTGELFF. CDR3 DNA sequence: TGTGCCAGCAGCGACTCTTCCCTAAACACCGGGGAGCTGTTTTTT.

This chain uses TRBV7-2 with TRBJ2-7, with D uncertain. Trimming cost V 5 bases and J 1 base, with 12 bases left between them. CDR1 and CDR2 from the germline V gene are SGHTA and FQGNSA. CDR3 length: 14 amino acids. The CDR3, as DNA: TGTGCCAGCAGCCCCCTTCAGGCGTCCTACGAGCAGTACTTC. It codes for CASSPLQASYEQYF.

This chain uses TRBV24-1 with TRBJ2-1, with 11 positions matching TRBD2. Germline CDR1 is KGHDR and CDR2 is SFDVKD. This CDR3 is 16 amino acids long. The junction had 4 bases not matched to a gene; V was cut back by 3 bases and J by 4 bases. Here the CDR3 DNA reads TGTGCCACCAGTGATAATCTAGCGGGGGGATACAATGAGCAGTTCTTC. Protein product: CATSDNLAGGYNEQFF.

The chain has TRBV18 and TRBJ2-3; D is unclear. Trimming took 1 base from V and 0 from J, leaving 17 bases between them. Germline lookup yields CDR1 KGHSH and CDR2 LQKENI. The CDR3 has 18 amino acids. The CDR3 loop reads CASSPLPVSATSTDTQYF. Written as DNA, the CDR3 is TGTGCCAGCTCACCACTCCCGGTATCTGCAACTAGCACAGATACGCAGTATTTT.

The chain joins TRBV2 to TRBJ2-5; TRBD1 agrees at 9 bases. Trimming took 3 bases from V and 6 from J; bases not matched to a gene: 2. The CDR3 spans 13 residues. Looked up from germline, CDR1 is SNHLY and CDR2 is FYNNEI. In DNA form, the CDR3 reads TGTGCCAGCAGTGAGGGACAGGGACAGACCCAGTACTTC. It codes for CASSEGQGQTQYF.

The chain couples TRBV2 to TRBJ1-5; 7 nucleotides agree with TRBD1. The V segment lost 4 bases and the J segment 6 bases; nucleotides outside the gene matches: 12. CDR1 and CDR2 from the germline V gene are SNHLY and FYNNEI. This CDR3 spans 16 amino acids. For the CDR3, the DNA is TGTGCCAGCAGTGCGGGGGGGACAGTAGCAAGTCAGCCCCAGCATTTT. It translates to CASSAGGTVASQPQHF.

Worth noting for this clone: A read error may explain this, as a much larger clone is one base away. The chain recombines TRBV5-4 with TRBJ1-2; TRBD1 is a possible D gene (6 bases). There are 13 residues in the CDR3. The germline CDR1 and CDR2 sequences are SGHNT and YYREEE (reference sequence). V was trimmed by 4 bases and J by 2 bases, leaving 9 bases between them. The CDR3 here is CASSPDRNYGYTF. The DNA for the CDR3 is TGTGCCAGCAGCCCGGACAGAAACTATGGCTACACCTTC.

The CDR3 bases are TGTGCCAGCAGTCAGGGGGCGGAACGTGGCTACACCTTC. Translating it yields CASSQGAERGYTF. The rearrangement joins TRBV12-3 or TRBV12-4 to TRBJ1-2; TRBD1 matches at 8 bases. The V gene end was trimmed by 5 bases and the J gene end by 7 bases; junction bases not matched to a gene: 6. The CDR3 length is 13 residues.

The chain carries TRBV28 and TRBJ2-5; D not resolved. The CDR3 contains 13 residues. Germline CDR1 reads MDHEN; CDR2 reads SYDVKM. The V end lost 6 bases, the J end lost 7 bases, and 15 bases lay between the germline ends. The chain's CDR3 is CASSPGFSPTQYF. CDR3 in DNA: TGTGCCAGCAGCCCCGGTTTTTCACCGACCCAGTACTTC.